The 9 T cell receptor beta chains below were found in one sample sequenced in a study of identical twins. TCRdb reanalysed the 5' RACE reads using MiXCR and keeps one entry per CDR3 protein. The profile covers about 390,000 distinct CDR3 sequences, with 7% to 9.5% appearing a single time and roughly 9% taken by the ten largest. Sequencing input: naive T cells sorted from blood. Receptors originate from a woman between 50 and 59 years old in good health.

With respect to this clonotype: The missing conserved phenylalanine or tryptophan at the end of this CDR3 makes a read error likely. The CDR3 DNA sequence: TGCGCCAGCAGCCAAGCTCTTTCCCGGGACAGTCCTTACACCGGGGAGCTGTTTTCT. Its protein is CASSQALSRDSPYTGELFS. This rearrangement joins TRBV4-1 to TRBJ2-2, with TRBD1 identical over 7 bases. The germline gives CDR1 MGHRA, CDR2 YSYEKL. Losses at the gene ends were 1 base for V and 3 bases for J; bases not matched to a gene: 14. The CDR3 runs to 19 residues.

This clonotype was seen ten or more times. The chain carries TRBV9 and TRBJ2-5, with TRBD2 as a possible D gene (6 bases). Germline lookup yields CDR1 SGDLS and CDR2 YYNGEE. V was clipped by 3 bases and J by 5 bases, with 17 bases between them. The CDR3 extends over 15 amino acids. CDR3 nucleotides: TGTGCCAGCAGCGGCCCAGCGGGTCTTTGGGAGACCCAGTACTTC. Amino acids: CASSGPAGLWETQYF.

This clonotype was recorded a few times. The chain carries TRBV11-2 and TRBJ2-1, with 7 bases identical to TRBD2. Germline V gene lookup returns CDR1 SGHAT and CDR2 FQNNGV. This CDR3 is 14 amino acids long. V lost 5 bases, J lost 5 bases, and 6 bases stayed unmatched. CDR3 sequence (DNA): TGTGCCAGCAGCCGGGGGAGCGGGGACAATGAGCAGTTCTTC. Translation gives CASSRGSGDNEQFF.

This clonotype was seen only a few times. The J gene is TRBJ1-4, the V gene TRBV18; D is uncertain. The CDR3 runs 12 residues. In germline, CDR1 is KGHSH, CDR2 LQKENI. V lost 3 bases and J 6 bases, leaving 5 bases between the germline ends. The CDR3 region is CASSPTDEKLFF. The CDR3 DNA follows: TGTGCCAGCTCACCCACAGATGAAAAACTGTTTTTT.

This clonotype was seen a handful of times. This chain connects TRBV20-1 to TRBJ1-1; TRBD1 matches at 9 bases. Germline values: CDR1 DFQATT, CDR2 SNEGSKA (reference sequence). V trimming: 0 bases; J trimming: 6 bases; junction bases outside the gene matches: 5. This CDR3 has 14 amino acids. CDR3 residues: CSARDPGTGPEAFF. Written as DNA, the CDR3 is TGCAGTGCTAGAGATCCCGGGACAGGGCCTGAAGCTTTCTTT.

This clonotype was found a few times. The chain uses TRBV20-1 and TRBJ2-1; TRBD2 aligns across 7 bases. The CDR3 sequence is 14 residues long. J lost 0 bases, V lost 4 bases, and 3 bases had no gene match. In germline, CDR1 is DFQATT, CDR2 SNEGSKA (reference sequence). The CDR3 loop is CSAKRDSSYNEQFF. In DNA form, the CDR3 reads TGCAGTGCTAAGCGGGATAGCTCCTACAATGAGCAGTTCTTC.

At least ten counts were recorded for this clonotype. The chain combines TRBV20-1 with TRBJ2-3, with D perhaps matching TRBD2 (6 bases). This CDR3 has 14 residues. V was cut by 2 bases and J by 4 bases, with 13 bases left in between. Per germline, CDR1 DFQATT and CDR2 SNEGSKA (reference sequence). In DNA, the CDR3 is TGCAGTGCTAGATCCCCAAGGGAGGCAGATACGCAGTATTTT. It is translated as CSARSPREADTQYF.

This clonotype has only a few counts. The chain links TRBV12-3 or TRBV12-4 to TRBJ1-1, with 9 bases identical to TRBD1. CDR3 size: 14 residues. V lost 3 bases and J lost 5; bases outside the gene matches: 4. For the CDR3, the DNA is TGTGCCAGCAGTTTCGACAGGGGGAGGACTGAAGCTTTCTTT. This codes for CASSFDRGRTEAFF.

This clonotype was recorded a few times. J is TRBJ2-1 and V is TRBV29-1; 8 nucleotides line up with TRBD1. The ends lost 7 bases at V and 4 bases at J; junction bases unmatched: 15. CDR1 and CDR2 (germline): SQVTM, ANQGSEA. The CDR3 consists of 16 residues. Here the CDR3 reads CSGRHPGTGSYNEQFF. The CDR3 nucleotides read TGCAGCGGCCGCCACCCCGGGACAGGTTCTTACAATGAGCAGTTCTTC.